The T cell receptor beta chain under discussion was sequenced for a study of cytomegalovirus exposure and HLA in healthy donors. Study results and limitations: Within an earlier analysis, most TCR beta V segments proved productive either about 87% or about 30% of the time.

Primers for the PCR totalled 60 Vbeta and 13 Jbeta. Libraries were prepared by immunoSEQ multiplex PCR; TCRdb keeps only in-frame clonotypes and omits some of them. The data show 85,000 to 100,000 clones, 64% seen once. On this clone: The antigen is undetermined.

Source material: PBMCs. This receptor was identified in a human donor in good health.

The CDR3 region has the DNA TGCGCCAGCAGCCAAGAATTGGCGGACTACTATAATTCACCCCTCCACTTT. Translation: CASSQELADYYNSPLHF. The chain recombines TRBV4-3 with TRBJ1-6; no clear D. Trimming took 0 bases from V and 3 from J, leaving 12 bases between them. The CDR3 consists of 17 residues. Germline CDR1 reads LGHNA; CDR2 reads YSLEER.